A selection of T cell receptor beta chains follows, all from one sample in a study of cytotoxic CD8 clonotypes in ibrutinib-treated CLL. The repertoire was sequenced with immunoSEQ multiplex PCR; TCRdb's copy has only in-frame clones and lacks some. The table lists over 40,000 clones, 83% of them singletons. Material: PBMCs, obtained after 24 months of ibrutinib treatment. These receptors originate from a human donor with chronic lymphocytic leukemia. Both conserved end residues are part of each CDR3. Fields, in order: clone size, D gene, V gene, J gene, CDR3 protein, CDR3 DNA. A D gene is named only where the DNA matches it firmly. Clone size is given for some rows only: seen once, a few or many times, or a class if the clone is expanded.

abundance: -; d_gene: -; v_gene: TRBV7-9; j_gene: TRBJ2-5; CDR3aa: CASSLGGGRGLQETQYF; CDR3nt: TGTGCCAGCAGCTTAGGAGGTGGGAGAGGACTCCAAGAGACCCAGTACTTC
abundance: -; d_gene: -; v_gene: TRBV6-5; j_gene: TRBJ2-3; CDR3aa: CASSYAGLPSDTQYF; CDR3nt: TGTGCCAGCAGTTACGCTGGTCTCCCCTCTGATACGCAGTATTTT
abundance: -; d_gene: TRBD2; v_gene: TRBV5-1; j_gene: TRBJ2-1; CDR3aa: CASSLVPTSISGGRTWVGNEQFF; CDR3nt: TGCGCCAGCAGCTTGGTTCCTACTTCCATTTCAGGCGGGAGGACGTGGGTCGGCAATGAGCAGTTCTTC
abundance: -; d_gene: -; v_gene: TRBV6-5; j_gene: TRBJ2-3; CDR3aa: CASSYGATSTDTQYF; CDR3nt: TGTGCCAGCAGTTACGGAGCAACTAGCACAGATACGCAGTATTTT
abundance: -; d_gene: -; v_gene: TRBV6-5; j_gene: TRBJ1-3; CDR3aa: CASRGGRSGNTIYF; CDR3nt: TGTGCCAGCAGGGGCGGGCGCTCTGGAAACACCATATATTTT
abundance: -; d_gene: TRBD2; v_gene: TRBV18; j_gene: TRBJ2-1; CDR3aa: CASSEGTSGIQQQFF; CDR3nt: TGTGCCAGCTCGGAAGGGACTAGCGGGATCCAGCAGCAGTTCTTC
abundance: -; d_gene: -; v_gene: TRBV2; j_gene: TRBJ2-6; CDR3aa: CASSEGGSGANVLTF; CDR3nt: TGTGCCAGCAGTGAAGGGGGCTCTGGGGCCAACGTCCTGACTTTC
abundance: medium-sized; d_gene: TRBD1; v_gene: TRBV5-1; j_gene: TRBJ1-1; CDR3aa: CASSQGQGEAFF; CDR3nt: TGCGCCAGCAGCCAGGGACAGGGTGAAGCTTTCTTT
abundance: -; d_gene: -; v_gene: TRBV30; j_gene: TRBJ1-2; CDR3aa: CASLPGGGYGYTF; CDR3nt: TGTGCCTCCCTCCCTGGGGGGGGCTATGGCTACACCTTC
abundance: -; d_gene: TRBD2; v_gene: TRBV5-1; j_gene: TRBJ2-5; CDR3aa: CASRYSGASGQETQYF; CDR3nt: TGCGCCAGCCGATATTCGGGAGCTAGCGGTCAAGAGACCCAGTACTTC
abundance: -; d_gene: TRBD2; v_gene: TRBV6-1; j_gene: TRBJ2-3; CDR3aa: CASSGAGTDTQYF; CDR3nt: TGTGCCAGCAGTGGAGCGGGGACAGATACGCAGTATTTT
abundance: -; d_gene: TRBD1; v_gene: TRBV11-2; j_gene: TRBJ1-3; CDR3aa: CASSFRQGGRNTIYF; CDR3nt: TGTGCCAGCAGCTTTAGACAGGGGGGAAGAAACACCATATATTTT
abundance: -; d_gene: -; v_gene: TRBV7-9; j_gene: TRBJ2-7; CDR3aa: CASITLDGYEQYF; CDR3nt: TGTGCCAGCATCACACTCGACGGCTACGAGCAGTACTTC
abundance: once; d_gene: -; v_gene: TRBV11-2; j_gene: TRBJ2-1; CDR3aa: CASSLDQRGEQFF; CDR3nt: TGTGCCAGCAGCTTAGATCAACGGGGTGAGCAGTTCTTC
abundance: -; d_gene: -; v_gene: TRBV5-8; j_gene: TRBJ1-1; CDR3aa: CASSLFRVITEAFF; CDR3nt: TGTGCCAGCAGCTTGTTTCGGGTCATCACTGAAGCTTTCTTT
abundance: -; d_gene: TRBD1; v_gene: TRBV25-1; j_gene: TRBJ2-1; CDR3aa: CASSELGGQAHNEQFF; CDR3nt: TGTGCCAGCAGTGAATTGGGGGGACAGGCTCATAATGAGCAGTTCTTC
abundance: -; d_gene: -; v_gene: TRBV7-8; j_gene: TRBJ1-1; CDR3aa: CASSLTSLRFAMNTEAFF; CDR3nt: TGTGCCAGCAGCTTAACTTCGCTCCGGTTTGCTATGAACACTGAAGCTTTCTTT
abundance: -; d_gene: TRBD2; v_gene: TRBV19; j_gene: TRBJ2-7; CDR3aa: CASSGTSGRARDAEQYF; CDR3nt: TGTGCCAGTAGTGGGACTAGCGGGAGGGCCCGAGATGCCGAGCAGTACTTC
abundance: -; d_gene: -; v_gene: TRBV7-9; j_gene: TRBJ2-7; CDR3aa: CASSSPARTYEQYF; CDR3nt: TGTGCCAGCAGCTCCCCCGCACGAACCTACGAGCAGTACTTC
abundance: -; d_gene: TRBD1; v_gene: TRBV2; j_gene: TRBJ2-7; CDR3aa: CASSRDRESEQYF; CDR3nt: TGTGCCAGCTCCCGGGACAGGGAGTCCGAGCAGTACTTC
abundance: few; d_gene: -; v_gene: TRBV5-6; j_gene: TRBJ1-1; CDR3aa: CASRDDKTNTEAFF; CDR3nt: TGTGCCAGCAGGGATGACAAGACGAACACTGAAGCTTTCTTT
abundance: -; d_gene: TRBD1; v_gene: TRBV5-1; j_gene: TRBJ1-1; CDR3aa: CASYSSLGTGGTEAFF; CDR3nt: TGCGCCAGCTACAGTAGTCTCGGGACAGGGGGAACTGAAGCTTTCTTT
abundance: -; d_gene: -; v_gene: TRBV5-5; j_gene: TRBJ2-7; CDR3aa: CASSLGQGRKEQYF; CDR3nt: TGTGCCAGCAGCTTAGGGCAGGGGCGCAAAGAGCAGTACTTC